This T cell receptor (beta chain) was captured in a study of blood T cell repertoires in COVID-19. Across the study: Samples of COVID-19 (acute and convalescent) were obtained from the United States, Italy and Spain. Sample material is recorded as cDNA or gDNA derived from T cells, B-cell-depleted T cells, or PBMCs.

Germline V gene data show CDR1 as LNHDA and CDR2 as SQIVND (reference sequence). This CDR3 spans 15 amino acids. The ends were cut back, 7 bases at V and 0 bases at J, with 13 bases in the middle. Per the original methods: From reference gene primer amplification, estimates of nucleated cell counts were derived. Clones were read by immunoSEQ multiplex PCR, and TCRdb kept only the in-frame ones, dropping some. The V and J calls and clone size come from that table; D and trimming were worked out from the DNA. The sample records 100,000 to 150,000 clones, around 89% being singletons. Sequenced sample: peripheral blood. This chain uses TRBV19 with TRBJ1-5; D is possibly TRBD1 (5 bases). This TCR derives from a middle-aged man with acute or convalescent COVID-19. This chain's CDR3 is CASKMTDNSNQPQHF. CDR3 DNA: TGTGCCAGTAAAATGACGGACAATAGCAATCAGCCCCAGCATTTT.